This paragraph reports one TCR beta chain. This clonotype has a handful of counts. No antigen is known for it. No base-level quality is on record; no much larger clone is a single base apart. The germline V gene sets CDR1 to ENHRY and CDR2 to SYGVKD. From the cysteine through the phenylalanine, the CDR3 covers 13 amino acids. The kept DNA is CDR3 alone, 39 bases in frame from the first base. Between the V and J ends, shortened by 6 bases and 2 bases respectively, the junction contains 11 bases. The data belong to a study of blood T cells in healthy people across ages (dated by TCRdb to about 2015). Study-wide context: In model experiments, roughly one uniquely barcoded TCR beta cDNA molecule per two T cells was captured by template switching. Four age groups were formed from the donors: young (average roughly 16 years), middle-aged (approximately 40), aged (around 62) and long-lived (about 80). To avoid experimental bias, donors of different ages were randomly spread across the sequencing lanes. Using the same blood draw, the study looked at two additional independent replicas of 1 million unique cDNA reads for two donors, one aged 18 to 30 and the other aged 80 or older. To track age-related changes in TCR beta repertoire diversity, the study relied on deep sequencing normalized with unique cDNA molecular identifiers. General findings and caveats noted by the study authors: Because profiling used bulk unsorted PBMCs, naive and antigen-experienced compartments could not be compared conclusively. Because the CMV infection status of the donors was unknown, age-related changes in expanded clonotypes may potentially have been confounded. Observed TCR beta diversity per million T cells fell roughly linearly with age, and a significant reduction was already apparent by age roughly 40. A strong correlation was found between observed TCR beta diversity and the percentage of naive T cells measured by flow cytometry. Compared with the aged group, the long-lived group had more naive CD4+ T cells, fewer expanded clones and increased TCR diversity, suggesting age selection. Estimates of total diversity based on one million sequenced T cells were considered lower bounds and underestimates.

The receptor library was made with 5' RACE. TCRdb shows the sequencer as Illumina HiSeq 2500. A second PCR of roughly 7 to 12 cycles was performed with a sample-barcoded 5' primer and a J-beta primer mix. A unique molecular identifier was introduced onto each TCR beta cDNA molecule by a template-switch 5' adaptor carrying 12 random nucleotides. Each sample yielded at least 2.5 million CDR3-containing paired-end reads. All of the RNA was converted into first-strand cDNA using the Mint cDNA synthesis kit, with a TRBC-specific oligonucleotide serving as the primer. All cDNA was treated with uracil-DNA glycosylase and then went through a first 18-cycle PCR with the universal primers M1SS and BC2_uni_R. Per the authors' processing: Each sample was normalized by randomly selecting 1 million high-quality reads, each carrying a distinct molecular identifier. Instead of being binned into consensus sequences, reads with shared molecular identifiers were discarded. MiTCR, with a Q25 quality threshold and the strictest error-elimination algorithm, was used for CDR3 identification, clonotype clustering and error correction. A nonparametric unseen species model using Euler transformation provided a lower-bound estimate of total TCR beta diversity. The public reads were quality trimmed at Q25 with fastp and then assembled into clones with MiXCR by TCRdb, keeping productive beta chains. Identical CDR3 protein sequences are pooled into one entry, listed with their most common genes and DNA. The V and J calls follow TCRdb's processing rather than the paper's. This sample gives about 1,400,000 distinct CDR3 sequences in total; around 59% of them show up just once. The top ten clones comprise 6.7% of the sample.

Systemically healthy Caucasian individuals from Russia, 35 to 40 in total and aged about 6 to 90 years, were included as donors. Approximately 11 milliliters of peripheral blood were drawn from each donor into EDTA-treated Vacutainer tubes. Ficoll-Paque density-gradient centrifugation was used to isolate PBMCs, with at least 6 million per sample. Trizol reagent was used to extract total RNA from the PBMCs, yielding at least 5.5 micrograms per sample. The percentages of naive CD45RAhigh/CD27high T cells were determined by flow cytometry on a PBMC aliquot from every donor. Here the chain combines TRBV10-3 and TRBJ2-7; too little of a D gene remains to name it. This sequence originates from a man between 18 and 29 years old in good health. Sample: blood. The nucleotide sequence reads TGTGCCATCAGCGCCGACGGAACCTACGAGCAGTACTTC. It translates to CAISADGTYEQYF.